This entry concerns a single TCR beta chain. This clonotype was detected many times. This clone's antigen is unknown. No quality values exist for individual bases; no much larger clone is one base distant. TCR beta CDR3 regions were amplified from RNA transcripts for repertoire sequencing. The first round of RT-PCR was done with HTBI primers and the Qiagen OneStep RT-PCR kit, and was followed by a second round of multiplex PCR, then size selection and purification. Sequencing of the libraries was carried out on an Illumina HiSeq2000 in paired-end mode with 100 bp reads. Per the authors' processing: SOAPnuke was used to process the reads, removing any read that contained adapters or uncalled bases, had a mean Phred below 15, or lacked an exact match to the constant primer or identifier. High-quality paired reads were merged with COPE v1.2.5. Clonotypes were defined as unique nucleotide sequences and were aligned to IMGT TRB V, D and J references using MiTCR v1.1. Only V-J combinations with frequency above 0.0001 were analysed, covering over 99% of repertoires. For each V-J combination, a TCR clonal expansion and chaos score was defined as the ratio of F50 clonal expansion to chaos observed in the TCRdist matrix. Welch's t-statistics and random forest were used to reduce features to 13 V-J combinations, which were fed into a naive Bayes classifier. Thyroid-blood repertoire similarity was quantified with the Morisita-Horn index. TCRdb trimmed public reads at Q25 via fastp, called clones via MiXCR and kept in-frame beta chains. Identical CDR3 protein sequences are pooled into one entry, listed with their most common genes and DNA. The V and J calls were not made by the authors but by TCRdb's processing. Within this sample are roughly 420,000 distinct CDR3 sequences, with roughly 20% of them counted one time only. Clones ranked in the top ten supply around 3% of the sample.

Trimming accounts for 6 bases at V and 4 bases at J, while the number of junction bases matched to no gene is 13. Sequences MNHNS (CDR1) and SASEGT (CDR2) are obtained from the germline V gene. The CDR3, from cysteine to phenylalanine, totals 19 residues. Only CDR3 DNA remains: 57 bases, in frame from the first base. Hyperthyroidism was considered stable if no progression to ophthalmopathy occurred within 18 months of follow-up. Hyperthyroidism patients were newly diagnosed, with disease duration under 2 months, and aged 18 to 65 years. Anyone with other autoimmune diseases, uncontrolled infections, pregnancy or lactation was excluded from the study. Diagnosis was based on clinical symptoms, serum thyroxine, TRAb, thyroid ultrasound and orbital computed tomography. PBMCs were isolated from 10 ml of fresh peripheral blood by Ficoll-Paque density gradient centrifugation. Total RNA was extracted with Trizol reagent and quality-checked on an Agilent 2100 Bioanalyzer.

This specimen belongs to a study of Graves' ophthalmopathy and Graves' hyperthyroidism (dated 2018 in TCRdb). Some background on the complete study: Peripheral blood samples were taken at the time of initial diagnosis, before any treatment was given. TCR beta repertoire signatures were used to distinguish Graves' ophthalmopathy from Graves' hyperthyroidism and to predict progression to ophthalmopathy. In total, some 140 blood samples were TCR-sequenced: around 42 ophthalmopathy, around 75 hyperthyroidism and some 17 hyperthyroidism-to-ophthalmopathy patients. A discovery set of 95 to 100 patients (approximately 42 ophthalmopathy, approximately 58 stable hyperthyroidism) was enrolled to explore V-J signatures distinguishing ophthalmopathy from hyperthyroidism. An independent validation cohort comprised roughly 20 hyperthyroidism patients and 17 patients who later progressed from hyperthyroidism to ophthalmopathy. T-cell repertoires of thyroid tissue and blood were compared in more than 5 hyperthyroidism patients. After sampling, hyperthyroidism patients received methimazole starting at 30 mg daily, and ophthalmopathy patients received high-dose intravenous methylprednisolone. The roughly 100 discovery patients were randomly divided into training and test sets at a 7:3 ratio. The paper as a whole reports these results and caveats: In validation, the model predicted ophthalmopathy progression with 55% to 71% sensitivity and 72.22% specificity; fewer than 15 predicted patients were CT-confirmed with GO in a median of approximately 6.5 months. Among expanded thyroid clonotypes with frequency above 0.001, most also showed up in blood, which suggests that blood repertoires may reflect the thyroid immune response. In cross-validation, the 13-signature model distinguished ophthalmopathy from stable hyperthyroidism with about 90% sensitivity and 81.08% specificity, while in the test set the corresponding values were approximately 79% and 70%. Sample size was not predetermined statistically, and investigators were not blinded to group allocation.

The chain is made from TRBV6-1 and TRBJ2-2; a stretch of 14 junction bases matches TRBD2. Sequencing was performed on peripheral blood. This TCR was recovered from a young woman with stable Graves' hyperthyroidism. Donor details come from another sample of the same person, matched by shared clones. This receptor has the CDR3 CASRDGLAGGGISTGELFF. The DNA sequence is TGTGCCAGCAGAGATGGACTAGCGGGAGGAGGGATCAGCACCGGGGAGCTGTTTTTT.